This TCR beta chain was sequenced for a study of cytomegalovirus exposure and HLA in healthy donors. Regarding the study as a whole: TCR beta chain V- and J-gene trimming was linked, in a later analysis, to a missense variant in DCLRE1C. Reportedly, cytomegalovirus status was diagnosed with high sensitivity and specificity.

Healthy bone marrow donors supplied every sample. Germline CDR1 is GTSNPN and CDR2 is SVGIG (reference sequence). CDR3 length: 12 residues. Trimming removed 4 bases at V and 1 base at J, with 7 bases between. About this clone: Its antigen is not known.

Both 60 Vbeta primers and 13 Jbeta primers went into the PCR. Data came from immunoSEQ multiplex PCR; TCRdb stores just in-frame clones and leaves some out. The repertoire holds approximately 280,000 clones, with around 90% as singletons. The rearrangement joins TRBV30 to TRBJ1-2, with no clear D. The source material was PBMCs. The receptor was isolated from a woman aged 18-29 years in good health and CMV-seronegative. Written as DNA, the CDR3 is TGTGCCTGGAATCCGGGTAACTATGGCTACACCTTC. This codes for CAWNPGNYGYTF.